Listed below are T cell receptor beta chains from one sample, sequenced in a study of identical twins. TCRdb used MiXCR to reprocess the 5' RACE reads, holding one entry per CDR3 protein. The sample contains about 720,000 distinct CDR3 sequences, more than 6.5% of which appear only once. The sample also formed part of further work on yellow fever vaccine responses in identical twins.

Sequences were obtained from PBMCs. These receptors were obtained from a woman in her late teens or twenties in good health. The CDR3 runs from the conserved cysteine through the conserved F or W. The D gene is left open where the match is weak. Clone size is given for some rows only: seen once, a few or many times, or a class if the clone is expanded.

clone size,J gene,V gene,D gene,CDR3 length,CDR3 DNA,CDR3 protein
few,TRBJ2-5,TRBV7-9,TRBD1,14,TGTGCCAGCAGCGCCTTACAGGGGAGAGAGACCCAGTACTTC,CASSALQGRETQYF
many,TRBJ2-7,TRBV29-1,TRBD2,14,TGCAGCGCCCGTAGCGGGACAACCGCCTACGAGCAGTACTTC,CSARSGTTAYEQYF
many,TRBJ2-7,TRBV29-1,TRBD2,12,TGCAGCGTGCGGGAGGGGGAGGGCGAGCAGTACTTC,CSVREGEGEQYF
many,TRBJ2-2,TRBV4-3,NA,15,TGCGCCAGCGGCCCAGGATCTTTGAACACCGGGGAGCTGTTTTTT,CASGPGSLNTGELFF
few,TRBJ2-7,TRBV29-1,NA,12,TGCAGCGTTGTGGGGGTGGACTACGAGCAGTACTTC,CSVVGVDYEQYF
few,TRBJ2-7,TRBV7-2,NA,13,TGTGCCAGCAGCTCTGCCTCGCTCTACGAGCAGTACTTC,CASSSASLYEQYF
NA,TRBJ2-1,TRBV12-3/TRBV12-4,TRBD2,16,TGTGCCAGCAGTTTAATGGAGGCGGGAGGGCTGCTTGAGCAGTTCTTC,CASSLMEAGGLLEQFF
NA,TRBJ2-3,TRBV18,TRBD2,15,TGTGCCAGCTCACCACTAGCGGGGCAAACAGATACGCAGTATTTT,CASSPLAGQTDTQYF
NA,TRBJ1-4,TRBV20-1,TRBD1,15,TGCAGTGCTAGAGAGACGATAACAGGGGTTGAAAAACTGTTTTTT,CSARETITGVEKLFF
few,TRBJ2-3,TRBV29-1,NA,12,TGCAGCGGTGAGGGGGGCACAGATACGCAGTATTTT,CSGEGGTDTQYF
many,TRBJ2-5,TRBV29-1,NA,14,TGCAGCGTTATAAGAGCGACAGAACAAGAGACCCAGTACTTC,CSVIRATEQETQYF
NA,TRBJ2-7,TRBV7-9,NA,15,TGTGCCAGCAGCTTCTACCACGACAGAGCCTACGAGCAGTACTTC,CASSFYHDRAYEQYF
many,TRBJ1-2,TRBV4-3,NA,14,TGCGCCAGCAGCCAAGACAGGGGTTACTATGGCTACACCTTC,CASSQDRGYYGYTF
NA,TRBJ2-7,TRBV20-1,TRBD2,13,TGCAGTGCTAGGAGCGGGGACGCCTACGAGCAGTACTTC,CSARSGDAYEQYF
few,TRBJ1-4,TRBV7-8,TRBD1,16,TGTGCCAGCAGCTTCTCAGTGACAGGGAACGTTGAAAAACTGTTTTTT,CASSFSVTGNVEKLFF
NA,TRBJ2-7,TRBV27,TRBD2,15,TGTGCCAGCAGCCCGCGGAGCGGGGCCCAATACGAGCAGTACTTC,CASSPRSGAQYEQYF
NA,TRBJ2-3,TRBV11-2,NA,15,TGTGCCAGCAGCTTAGATGGCACCCTCCTTAATACGCAGTATTTT,CASSLDGTLLNTQYF
many,TRBJ2-5,TRBV10-3,TRBD1,16,TGTGCCATCAGTGAGCCGGGACAGCCTTTCCAAGAGACCCAGTACTTC,CAISEPGQPFQETQYF
few,TRBJ2-7,TRBV6-4,NA,14,TGTGCCAGCAGTGACTCGGGCGGGGAGTCCGAGCAGTACTTC,CASSDSGGESEQYF
NA,TRBJ1-1,TRBV29-1,TRBD1,13,TGCAGCGTTGCGGGACAGGTCTACACTGAAGCTTTCTTT,CSVAGQVYTEAFF
NA,TRBJ2-7,TRBV4-1,NA,15,TGCGCCAGCAGCCCAAGTAGGAGGGATGCCTACGAGCAGTACTTC,CASSPSRRDAYEQYF
few,TRBJ2-1,TRBV3-1,NA,15,TGTGCCAGCAGCCAAGGGTGGGGGTCCTACAATGAGCAGTTCTTC,CASSQGWGSYNEQFF
NA,TRBJ2-1,TRBV25-1,NA,15,TGTGCCAGCAGTGAACCAGGGGAACCTTACAATGAGCAGTTCTTC,CASSEPGEPYNEQFF
NA,TRBJ2-5,TRBV7-2,NA,11,TGTTCCAGCAGCCCCCTAGAGACCCAGTACTTC,CSSSPLETQYF
many,TRBJ1-4,TRBV29-1,NA,13,TGCAGCGTTGTTGGGCAGGGAGATGAAAAACTGTTTTTT,CSVVGQGDEKLFF
many,TRBJ2-7,TRBV20-1,TRBD1,15,TGCAGTGCTAGAGATTTCAGGGGGCGCTTCTACGAGCAGTACTTC,CSARDFRGRFYEQYF
NA,TRBJ1-2,TRBV9,NA,17,TGTGCCAGCAGCGTAGACTCATGGGGGCCGACTAACTATGGCTACACCTTC,CASSVDSWGPTNYGYTF
many,TRBJ2-7,TRBV11-2,NA,13,TGTGCCAGCAGTGATGGCGGGTCCTACGAGCAGTACTTC,CASSDGGSYEQYF
NA,TRBJ2-3,TRBV7-2,NA,17,TGTGCCAGCAGCTCGCCTGAAGTGGGGGGGCTATTAGATACGCAGTATTTT,CASSSPEVGGLLDTQYF
many,TRBJ2-7,TRBV5-1,TRBD1,13,TGTGCCAGCAGCTTACAGGGGGACTACGAGCAGTACTTC,CASSLQGDYEQYF
NA,TRBJ1-1,TRBV7-3,TRBD1,12,TGTGCCAGCAGCTCAGGGGGCCCTGAAGCTTTCTTT,CASSSGGPEAFF
NA,TRBJ2-3,TRBV20-1,NA,13,TGCAGTGCTAGAGATACAGGGACAGATACGCAGTATTTT,CSARDTGTDTQYF
NA,TRBJ2-1,TRBV30,TRBD1,15,TGTGCCTGGAGTACCACAGGGGTCTCCTACAATGAGCAGTTCTTC,CAWSTTGVSYNEQFF
NA,TRBJ2-1,TRBV11-2,NA,15,TGTGCCAGCAGGTCCTCGGGGGCCACCTACAATGAGCAGTTCTTC,CASRSSGATYNEQFF
few,TRBJ2-2,TRBV12-3/TRBV12-4,TRBD2,18,TGTGCCAGCAGTTCCCTTCAGGGACTAGCGGGACTCACCGGGGAGCTGTTTTTT,CASSSLQGLAGLTGELFF
many,TRBJ2-3,TRBV29-1,NA,14,TGCAGCGTTGTCGACAGGGAGGGCACAGATACGCAGTATTTT,CSVVDREGTDTQYF
many,TRBJ2-7,TRBV12-3/TRBV12-4,TRBD1,15,TGTGCCAGCAGTTTCCCCGACAGGGGGCAGATCGAGCAGTACTTC,CASSFPDRGQIEQYF
NA,TRBJ2-3,TRBV4-3,TRBD2,18,TGCGCCAGCAGCCGGTTAGGATGGACTAGCGGGAACACAGATACGCAGTATTTT,CASSRLGWTSGNTDTQYF
many,TRBJ2-7,TRBV15,NA,17,TGTGCCACCAGTCTGGAGGAAGGGAGGGGGTCGGGGTACGAGCAGTACTTC,CATSLEEGRGSGYEQYF
NA,TRBJ1-1,TRBV9,NA,13,TGTGCCAGCAGCACTGGAGGGACCACTGAAGCTTTCTTT,CASSTGGTTEAFF
many,TRBJ2-1,TRBV29-1,NA,18,TGCAGCGTTGAAGATTGGGAGAGCCGTTCACTCGCAGGGTCTGAGCAGTTCTTC,CSVEDWESRSLAGSEQFF